This passage covers 8 T cell receptor beta chains from one sample sequenced in a study of blood T cell repertoires in COVID-19. Using immunoSEQ multiplex PCR, the repertoire was profiled, and TCRdb retains in-frame clones only, with some absent. The sample carries about 100,000 clones, less than 75% recorded once. Sequenced input: peripheral blood. The source of these receptors is a woman between 40 and 50 years old with acute or convalescent COVID-19.

This rearrangement joins TRBV4-1 to TRBJ1-3, with D maybe TRBD1 (6 bases). Per germline, CDR1 MGHRA and CDR2 YSYEKL. Trimming cost V 0 bases and J 0 bases, with 12 bases left between them. CDR3 length: 17 amino acids. Written as DNA, the CDR3 is TGCGCCAGCAGCCAAGATGCAGGGGACTACTCTGGAAACACCATATATTTT. Its protein is CASSQDAGDYSGNTIYF.

The chain combines TRBV29-1 with TRBJ1-4, with 9 bases that match TRBD1. Looked up from germline, CDR1 is SQVTM and CDR2 is ANQGSEA. V shed 6 bases and J 7 bases; nucleotides not matched to a gene: 9. The CDR3 is 14 residues long. The CDR3 reads CSVTGTGRSEKLFF. DNA of the CDR3: TGCAGCGTGACCGGGACAGGGAGGAGTGAAAAACTGTTTTTT.

The chain employs TRBV3-1 (or the pseudogene TRBV3-2) and TRBJ2-1; D perhaps matches TRBD1 (6 bases). The CDR3 totals 13 residues. V was cut by 3 bases and J by 12 bases, with 15 bases left in between. In germline, CDR1 is LGHDT, CDR2 YNNKEL (reference sequence). The CDR3 DNA is TGTGCCAGCAGCCAGGGCACGCAAGGGGGGCAGTTCTTC. It codes for CASSQGTQGGQFF.

This chain uses TRBV6-2 or TRBV6-3 with TRBJ1-2; no reliable D call. Germline-derived CDR1 and CDR2 are MNHEY and SVGEGT. There are 13 residues in the CDR3. Trimming left V 5 bases short and J 5 bases short, with 12 bases between. In nucleotides, the CDR3 is TGTGCCAGCAGTCTCCCTGGGCAGTATGGCTACACCTTC. It codes for CASSLPGQYGYTF.

The CDR3 spells CASGLEPNQPQHF. Written as DNA, the CDR3 is TGTGCTAGTGGTTTGGAGCCAAATCAGCCCCAGCATTTT. The V call is TRBV12-5, the J call TRBJ1-5, with unresolved D. The CDR3 covers 13 residues. CDR1 and CDR2 (germline): LGHNT, FRNRAP. V was shortened by 1 base and J by 4 bases, with 5 bases between the two germline ends.

This chain links TRBV6-5 with TRBJ2-1; 8 bases map to TRBD2. Looked up from germline, CDR1 is MNHEY and CDR2 is SVGAGI. The CDR3 length is 11 residues. V was clipped by 6 bases and J by 14 bases; unmatched bases: 6. Here the CDR3 reads CASSRGGQEFF. The CDR3 bases are TGTGCCAGCAGCCGGGGGGGGCAGGAGTTCTTC.

This clone occurred many times. V and J are TRBV29-1 and TRBJ1-2; no firm D call. The CDR3 covers 11 residues. Germline V CDR1 and CDR2: SQVTM, ANQGSEA. Trimming cost V 6 bases and J 8 bases, with 13 bases left between them. CDR3 residues: CSVTPPGGYTF. The CDR3 DNA reads as TGCAGCGTGACCCCACCGGGAGGCTACACCTTC.

This chain links TRBV2 with TRBJ2-6, with D possibly being TRBD2 (5 bases). The ends were cut back, 1 base at V and 2 bases at J, with 9 bases in the middle. Germline CDR1 is SNHLY and CDR2 is FYNNEI. The length of the CDR3 is 16 residues. CDR3 sequence (DNA): TGTGCCAGCAGTGAAGGAGCCGGGGCTGGGGCCAACGTCCTGACTTTC. Amino acids: CASSEGAGAGANVLTF. Supplemented by reference TRBV2 and TRBJ2-6, the full variable domain reads EPEVTQTPSHQVTQMGQEVILRCVPISNHLYFYWYRQILGQKVEFLVSFYNNEISEKSEIFDDQFSVERPDGSNFTLKIRSTKLEDSAMYFCASSEGAGAGANVLTFGAGSRLTVL.